The 19 T cell receptor beta chains presented below share a single source sample, sequenced in a study of blood T cells in healthy people across ages (dated by TCRdb to about 2015). Receptors were amplified or captured by 5' RACE. Sequencing instrument: Illumina HiSeq 2500. A second PCR of about 6 to 11 cycles was run with a J-beta primer mix and a sample-barcoded 5' primer. Clones were called with MiXCR by TCRdb after fastp trimmed the public reads at Q25, and only in-frame beta chains were retained. One record per CDR3 amino acid sequence lists the most common genes and DNA. This sample holds around 1,700,000 distinct CDR3 sequences; roughly 28% were observed only once. The ten largest clones add up to 7.7% of the sample. Sequenced input: blood. Receptors were obtained from a woman aged 25 to 39 in good health.

This chain links TRBV15 with TRBJ2-7; 7 nucleotides match TRBD2. Germline V CDR1 and CDR2: LNHNV, YYDKDF (reference sequence). The CDR3 runs 11 residues. Germline trimming cut 7 bases from V and 6 bases from J; bases unmatched to any gene: 3. CDR3 protein: CATTSGGEQYF. CDR3 coding DNA: TGTGCCACCACTTCGGGGGGCGAGCAGTACTTC.

In its sample, this clonotype was seen a few times. The chain has TRBV29-1 and TRBJ1-1; D remains ambiguous. Germline CDR1 SQVTM, CDR2 ANQGSEA. V lost 4 bases, J lost 3 bases, and 12 bases lay in between. This CDR3 spans 13 amino acids. CDR3 bases: TGCAGCGTTGTTGACAACCGGGACACTGAAGCTTTCTTT. Translation gives CSVVDNRDTEAFF. Using reference TRBV29-1 and TRBJ1-1 for the parts outside the CDR3, the full variable domain is SAVISQKPSRDICQRGTSLTIQCQVDSQVTMMFWYRQQPGQSLTLIATANQGSEATYESGFVIDKFPISRPNLTFSTLTVSNMSPEDSSIYLCSVVDNRDTEAFFGQGTRLTVV.

Only a few counts were recorded for this clonotype. The chain uses TRBV6-1 and TRBJ1-4; TRBD1 aligns across 7 bases. The germline CDR1 and CDR2 sequences are MNHNS and SASEGT. With V trimmed by 3 bases and J by 7 bases, 5 bases remained unmatched. CDR3 size: 14 residues. Here the CDR3 DNA reads TGTGCCAGCAGTGAGGCCAGGGGGGTTGAAAAACTGTTTTTT. It yields the protein CASSEARGVEKLFF.

On this clonotype itself: This clone may be a read error of a much larger clone one base away. This chain joins TRBV10-2 and TRBJ2-5, with D uncertain. The V gene lost 6 bases and the J gene lost 5 bases, with 19 bases spanning the gap. The CDR3 runs to 15 residues. CDR1 WSHSY and CDR2 SAAADI come from the germline V gene. The CDR3 DNA reads TGCGCCAGCAGCCTAACGATGGGCACCCAGGAGACCCAGTACTTC. Its translation: CASSLTMGTQETQYF.

This rearrangement joins TRBV6-2 or TRBV6-3 to TRBJ2-7, with 8 nucleotides matching TRBD2. There are 14 residues in the CDR3. Germline V lookup: CDR1 MNHEY, CDR2 SVGEGT. The V gene end was trimmed by 2 bases and the J gene end by 6 bases; junction bases not matched to a gene: 6. The CDR3 sequence: CASSYGGRFGEQYF. DNA for the CDR3: TGTGCCAGCAGTTACGGCGGGAGGTTTGGCGAGCAGTACTTC.

This chain joins TRBV7-9 and TRBJ2-1; 9 bases are shared with TRBD1. Losses at the gene ends were 2 bases for V and 8 bases for J; bases not matched to a gene: 4. The germline V gene encodes CDR1 SEHNR and CDR2 FQNEAQ (reference sequence). The CDR3 length is 14 residues. The CDR3 DNA is TGTGCCAGCAGCTTACCGGACAGGGGAGATGAGCAGTTCTTC. It is translated as CASSLPDRGDEQFF.

This chain connects TRBV30 to TRBJ2-7; D not certain. V was clipped by 1 base and J by 6 bases, with 10 bases between them. CDR3 length: 12 residues. Germline assignment: CDR1 GTSNPN and CDR2 SVGIG (reference sequence). The CDR3 DNA reads as TGTGCCTGGAGTGCTGCAGCTTCCGAGCAGTACTTC. Its translation is CAWSAAASEQYF.

The rearrangement joins TRBV29-1 to TRBJ1-5; possible D gene TRBD1, 5 bases. The CDR3 contains 12 residues. The germline gives CDR1 SQVTM, CDR2 ANQGSEA. V dropped 4 bases and J dropped 9 bases, with 13 bases sitting between them. This CDR3 is CSVAGPQGPQHF. The DNA of the CDR3 is TGCAGCGTTGCAGGACCTCAGGGGCCCCAGCATTTT.

The V call is TRBV5-5, the J call TRBJ2-5; D remains ambiguous. The better agreement between TRBJ2-7 and the DNA end casts doubt on the J call. CDR1 and CDR2 from the germline V gene are SGHKS and YYEKEE (reference sequence). CDR3 size: 14 residues. The CDR3 nucleotides read TGTGCCAGCAGCTGGTGGGCCGGAACCTACGAGCAGTACTTC. Amino acids: CASSWWAGTYEQYF.

The chain uses TRBV7-2 and TRBJ2-1; TRBD2 agrees at 10 bases. The ends lost 5 bases at V and 10 bases at J; junction bases unmatched: 11. From germline, CDR1 is SGHTA and CDR2 FQGNSA. The CDR3 extends over 15 amino acids. In DNA form, the CDR3 reads TGTGCCAGCAGCCGTGGGCTAGCGGGAGAAAGGGAGCAGTTCTTC. It encodes CASSRGLAGEREQFF.

The chain couples TRBV6-5 to TRBJ1-2, with D uncertain. V lost 3 bases to trimming and J lost 0 bases, with 14 bases between them. Germline CDR1 is MNHEY and CDR2 is SVGAGI. This CDR3 has 16 residues. CDR3 sequence: CASSYSFQEANYGYTF. The CDR3 nucleotides read TGTGCCAGCAGTTATTCGTTCCAGGAAGCTAACTATGGCTACACCTTC.

This clonotype has a count of ten or more. The chain's CDR3 is CASSRAGAFQETQYF. Written as DNA, the CDR3 is TGCGCCAGCAGCCGAGCGGGGGCCTTCCAAGAGACCCAGTACTTC. V and J are TRBV4-1 and TRBJ2-5, with 8 bases aligning to TRBD2. Germline V gene sequence: CDR1 MGHRA, CDR2 YSYEKL. CDR3 length: 15 amino acids. Trimming at V came to 4 bases and at J to 1 base, leaving 5 bases not matched to a gene.

The chain has TRBV29-1 and TRBJ2-5; TRBD2 is a possible D gene (7 bases). The V end lost 3 bases, the J end lost 11 bases, and 22 bases lay between the germline ends. Germline assignment: CDR1 SQVTM and CDR2 ANQGSEA. The CDR3 length is 14 residues. In DNA, the CDR3 is TGCAGCGTTGATCACAGGAGGGGAGGGGGTGAGCAGTACTTC. Its protein product is CSVDHRRGGGEQYF. The variable domain in full, with the rest retrieved from reference TRBV29-1 and TRBJ2-5, is SAVISQKPSRDICQRGTSLTIQCQVDSQVTMMFWYRQQPGQSLTLIATANQGSEATYESGFVIDKFPISRPNLTFSTLTVSNMSPEDSSIYLCSVDHRRGGGEQYFGPGTRLLVL.

In its sample, this clonotype was seen a few times. The chain couples TRBV10-3 to TRBJ1-2; maybe TRBD1 (6 bases). The ends were cut back, 10 bases at V and 0 bases at J, with 15 bases in the middle. CDR3 length: 14 amino acids. CDR1 and CDR2 from the germline V gene are ENHRY and SYGVKD. CDR3 sequence (DNA): TGTGCCACTACCTGGGACACCTCTAACTATGGCTACACCTTC. It specifies CATTWDTSNYGYTF.

The chain has TRBV12-3 or TRBV12-4 and TRBJ2-5, with D possibly being TRBD1 or TRBD2 (5 bases each). This CDR3 spans 15 amino acids. The ends were cut back, 5 bases at V and 4 bases at J, with 17 bases in the middle. The CDR3 reads CASSPNQGRRETQYF. DNA for the CDR3: TGTGCCAGCAGTCCTAACCAGGGACGTAGAGAGACCCAGTACTTC.

The V and J genes are TRBV2 and TRBJ2-1, with 8 bases aligning to TRBD1. The length of the CDR3 is 14 residues. Per germline, CDR1 SNHLY and CDR2 FYNNEI. With 4 bases clipped from V and 10 bases from J, the junction kept 9 bases outside the gene matches. CDR3 region: CASSGTGRPYEQFF. The CDR3 nucleotides are TGTGCCAGCAGTGGGACAGGGAGACCCTACGAGCAGTTCTTC.

This clonotype was picked up many times. The chain recombines TRBV7-2 with TRBJ2-4; 9 bases are shared with TRBD1. The ends lost 5 bases at V and 9 bases at J; junction bases unmatched: 11. The CDR3 totals 15 residues. Looked up from germline, CDR1 is SGHTA and CDR2 is FQGNSA. Here the CDR3 DNA reads TGTGCCAGCAGCCCACTGACAGGGGGTTATGGCATTCAGTACTTC. The encoded protein is CASSPLTGGYGIQYF.

This clonotype turned up a few times. This chain links TRBV5-4 with TRBJ1-1; 8 bases match TRBD1. The CDR3 consists of 13 residues. V lost 6 bases and J lost 5; bases outside the gene matches: 6. Germline CDR1 is SGHNT and CDR2 is YYREEE (reference sequence). CDR3 residues: CASNDRGGTEAFF. As DNA, the CDR3 is TGTGCCAGCAATGACAGGGGAGGGACTGAAGCTTTCTTT.

The V gene is TRBV20-1, the J gene TRBJ2-1; TRBD1 matches 7 bases. Looked up from germline, CDR1 is DFQATT and CDR2 is SNEGSKA (reference sequence). V was clipped by 0 bases and J by 8 bases; unmatched bases: 13. The CDR3 covers 16 residues. CDR3 protein: CSARDFRSGGNDEQFF. The CDR3 nucleotides are TGCAGTGCTAGAGATTTCAGGTCAGGGGGTAACGATGAGCAGTTCTTC.